This T cell receptor (beta chain) was sequenced during a study of T cell changes during pregnancy in multiple sclerosis. Germline CDR1 and CDR2: SGDLS and YYNGEE. Deletions cut 0 bases from V and 2 bases from J, with 20 bases between. The length of the CDR3 is 18 residues. Clones were sequenced by immunoSEQ multiplex PCR, and TCRdb holds only the in-frame ones, with some missing. Here the sample spans tens of thousands of clones, around 90% being singletons. This TCR was recovered from a female donor in good health, enrolled as a control in a pregnancy study. Sequencing was performed on peripheral blood, taken in the third trimester of pregnancy. The J gene is TRBJ2-5, the V gene TRBV9; perhaps TRBD2 as D (6 bases). The CDR3 bases are TGTGCCAGCAGCGTAGCGGGGATACACCCGGGACTGCAAGAGACCCAGTACTTC. It is translated as CASSVAGIHPGLQETQYF.